These T cell receptor beta chains were read from a single sample in a study of CD8 T cells in ankylosing spondylitis. In TCRdb, the 5' RACE reads were re-called with MiXCR into one record per CDR3 protein. The table shows 300,000 to 350,000 distinct CDR3 sequences, with roughly 14% occurring only once. Sequencing used blood, either unsorted or a sorted T cell fraction (not recorded which). These receptors were obtained from a male donor with ankylosing spondylitis or in good health (not recorded which). Both conserved end residues are part of each CDR3. A D gene is named only where the DNA matches it firmly. Where a row states a size, it is once, few, many or the class of an expanded clone; other rows omit it.

CSARTGAETQYF,TGCAGTGCAAGGACAGGGGCAGAGACCCAGTACTTC,12,many,TRBD1,TRBV20-1,TRBJ2-5
CASNGQGATGELFF,TGTGCCAGCAATGGGCAGGGAGCCACCGGGGAGCTGTTTTTT,14,.,.,TRBV2,TRBJ2-2
CSARGQYSYNEQFF,TGCAGTGCTAGAGGACAGTACTCCTACAATGAGCAGTTCTTC,14,few,.,TRBV20-1,TRBJ2-1
CASSPPTGVEQYF,TGTGCCAGCTCACCACCGACAGGGGTTGAGCAGTACTTC,13,few,TRBD1,TRBV18,TRBJ2-7
CASSAPIGDDTEAFF,TGTGCCAGCAGCGCGCCCATAGGGGACGACACTGAAGCTTTCTTT,15,few,.,TRBV7-6,TRBJ1-1
CSANWANTGELFF,TGCAGTGCTAACTGGGCGAACACCGGGGAGCTGTTTTTT,13,.,.,TRBV20-1,TRBJ2-2
CASSIRGSSYEQYF,TGTGCCAGTAGTATACGAGGGAGCTCCTACGAGCAGTACTTC,14,few,.,TRBV19,TRBJ2-7
CASSLNTGTVHYNEQFF,TGTGCCAGCAGCCTCAACACCGGGACAGTGCATTACAATGAGCAGTTCTTC,17,few,TRBD1,TRBV5-6,TRBJ2-1
CASSLGWRTGGSDTQYF,TGTGCCAGCAGCTTAGGTTGGAGGACAGGGGGCTCAGATACGCAGTATTTT,17,.,TRBD1,TRBV7-8,TRBJ2-3
CATAIPGTYEQYF,TGTGCCACCGCTATCCCGGGAACCTACGAGCAGTACTTC,13,few,.,TRBV6-1,TRBJ2-7
CAISSGSGRGNEQFF,TGTGCCATCAGTTCGGGAAGCGGGAGGGGAAATGAGCAGTTCTTC,15,.,TRBD2,TRBV10-3,TRBJ2-1
CASSLRLGDQETQYF,TGTGCCAGCAGCTTGAGACTAGGGGATCAAGAGACCCAGTACTTC,15,few,.,TRBV5-5,TRBJ2-5
CASSLRGFNNEQFF,TGTGCCAGCAGTCTGAGGGGATTTAACAATGAGCAGTTCTTC,14,few,.,TRBV27,TRBJ2-1
CAISGGQLNNSPLHF,TGTGCCATCAGTGGCGGACAGCTGAATAATTCACCCCTCCACTTT,15,many,.,TRBV10-3,TRBJ1-6
CSASSPEGEAFF,TGCAGTGCTAGTAGCCCGGAGGGTGAAGCTTTCTTT,12,.,.,TRBV20-1,TRBJ1-1
CASSLTGGAETQYF,TGTGCCAGCAGTTTAACGGGGGGCGCGGAGACCCAGTACTTC,14,many,.,TRBV12-3/TRBV12-4,TRBJ2-5
CASSQDRLAGGGTQYF,TGTGCCAGCAGCCAAGACAGGCTAGCGGGAGGCGGTACGCAGTATTTT,16,few,TRBD2,TRBV4-2,TRBJ2-3
CASRLAGVDEQYF,TGTGCCAGCAGACTAGCGGGAGTAGACGAGCAGTACTTC,13,few,TRBD2,TRBV2,TRBJ2-7
CASSLVPNGDTEAFF,TGCGCCAGCAGCTTGGTCCCCAACGGGGACACTGAAGCTTTCTTT,15,few,.,TRBV5-1,TRBJ1-1
CASAFNYGYTF,TGTGCCAGCGCCTTCAACTATGGCTACACCTTC,11,many,.,TRBV2,TRBJ1-2
CSGGQGDEQFF,TGCAGCGGTGGACAGGGGGATGAGCAGTTCTTC,11,.,TRBD1,TRBV29-1,TRBJ2-1
CASSPAYGYTF,TGTGCCAGCAGCCCGGCATATGGCTACACCTTC,11,many,.,TRBV12-3/TRBV12-4,TRBJ1-2
CATSRGEGSTNEKLFF,TGTGCCACCAGCAGAGGGGAAGGCTCAACTAATGAAAAACTGTTTTTT,16,.,.,TRBV15,TRBJ1-4
CASSEKGASADTQYF,TGTGCCAGCAGTGAAAAGGGGGCCAGCGCAGATACGCAGTATTTT,15,once,TRBD1,TRBV2,TRBJ2-3
CASSYAGELFF,TGTGCCAGCAGCTACGCCGGGGAGCTGTTTTTT,11,.,.,TRBV5-6,TRBJ2-2
CASSPGTSGNEQFF,TGCGCCAGCAGCCCGGGGACTAGCGGCAATGAGCAGTTCTTC,14,few,TRBD2,TRBV5-1,TRBJ2-1
CATSDGRGPETQYF,TGTGCCACCAGTGATGGACGGGGGCCGGAGACCCAGTACTTC,14,.,.,TRBV24-1,TRBJ2-5
CASSEYTHTDTQYF,TGTGCCAGCAGTGAATATACCCACACAGATACGCAGTATTTT,14,few,.,TRBV25-1,TRBJ2-3